Here is one T cell receptor (beta chain) with its context. Its specificity is unknown. These data come from a study of PD-1 blockade in mismatch repair-deficient tumors. Study details: Enrolled about 2012-2017, patients had progressing, pretreated mismatch repair-deficient cancers of 11 to 13 types. General observations from the study: Tumor-resident clones, often absent from pretreatment blood, expanded after pembrolizumab and then contracted.

TCR sequencing covered a few patients who responded to pembrolizumab. Sequencing was performed with immunoSEQ multiplex PCR; in TCRdb, only in-frame clones are kept and a portion is missing. The sample includes approximately 100,000 clones, 65% to 85% of them seen just once. V was shortened by 1 base and J by 3 bases, with 4 bases between the two germline ends. CDR3 length equals 12 residues. Germline-derived CDR1 and CDR2 are LGHNT and FRNRAP. The rearrangement uses TRBV12-5 and TRBJ2-7; unclear D gene. The specimen comprised peripheral blood, sampled about 33 weeks after starting pembrolizumab. The receptor was derived from an adult with mismatch repair-deficient cancer. The CDR3 DNA sequence: TGTGCTAGTGGTTTGGACAGCTACGAGCAGTACTTC. It is translated as CASGLDSYEQYF.